This TCR beta chain stems from a study of blood T cell repertoires in COVID-19. V lost 1 base to trimming and J lost 1 base, with 11 bases between them. Per germline, CDR1 MNHEY and CDR2 SVGAGI. The CDR3 covers 15 residues. The table came from immunoSEQ multiplex PCR; TCRdb's copy has only in-frame clones and leaves some out. The table lists about 350,000 clones, 85% to 90% of them singletons. Sequences were obtained from PBMCs or T cells enriched from blood (not recorded which). The sequence came from a woman aged 25 to 39 who had been exposed to COVID-19. The chain is built from TRBV6-5 and TRBJ2-7, with D perhaps matching TRBD1 (5 bases). CDR3 region: CASSYWQGKSYEQYF. CDR3 in DNA: TGTGCCAGCAGTTACTGGCAGGGAAAGTCCTACGAGCAGTACTTC.